The rows below give T cell receptor beta chains drawn from one sample of a study of blood T cell repertoires in COVID-19. Profiled with immunoSEQ multiplex PCR; TCRdb holds only in-frame clones, not every one. The data contain around 270,000 clones, roughly 90% of them singletons. Sequencing input: peripheral blood. Receptors originate from a man in his forties or fifties with acute or convalescent COVID-19. Both conserved end residues are part of each CDR3. Fields, in order: J gene, D gene, clone size, CDR3 length, V gene, CDR3 DNA, CDR3 protein. D genes are given only for firm matches. Not every row has a clone size; where given, it reads once, few, many or a size class.

j_call: TRBJ2-2; d_call: -; clone_size: -; cdr3_length: 16; v_call: TRBV9; cdr3_nt: TGTGCCAGCAGCGTAGGATCAGGGATACGGACCGGGGAGCTGTTTTTT; cdr3_aa: CASSVGSGIRTGELFF
j_call: TRBJ1-6; d_call: -; clone_size: -; cdr3_length: 14; v_call: TRBV6-5; cdr3_nt: TGTGCCAGCAGTTGCGAGGGTTCGGATTCACCCCTCCACTTT; cdr3_aa: CASSCEGSDSPLHF
j_call: TRBJ1-1; d_call: -; clone_size: -; cdr3_length: 16; v_call: TRBV7-2; cdr3_nt: TGTGCCAGCAGCCCTAGCTGGACAGTTATGAACACTGAAGCTTTCTTT; cdr3_aa: CASSPSWTVMNTEAFF
j_call: TRBJ2-1; d_call: TRBD2; clone_size: -; cdr3_length: 13; v_call: TRBV7-7; cdr3_nt: TGTGCCAGTCCCCCGGGGGGAAGGAATGAGCAGTTCTTC; cdr3_aa: CASPPGGRNEQFF
j_call: TRBJ2-7; d_call: TRBD2; clone_size: -; cdr3_length: 15; v_call: TRBV7-9; cdr3_nt: TGTGCCAGCAGGGCTAGCGGGGGGATCGCCTACGAGCAGTACTTC; cdr3_aa: CASRASGGIAYEQYF
j_call: TRBJ1-3; d_call: TRBD1; clone_size: -; cdr3_length: 17; v_call: TRBV18; cdr3_nt: TGTGCCAGCTCACCACTACAGGGGGCCGGCTCTGGAAACACCATATATTTT; cdr3_aa: CASSPLQGAGSGNTIYF
j_call: TRBJ1-4; d_call: -; clone_size: -; cdr3_length: 14; v_call: TRBV7-2; cdr3_nt: TGTGCCAGCAGCTTAGGGCTGGGCAATGAAAAACTGTTTTTT; cdr3_aa: CASSLGLGNEKLFF
j_call: TRBJ2-3; d_call: TRBD2; clone_size: -; cdr3_length: 17; v_call: TRBV11-3; cdr3_nt: TGTGCCAGCAGCTTAGGAGGCGTAGCGGGGCGAACAGATACGCAGTATTTT; cdr3_aa: CASSLGGVAGRTDTQYF
j_call: TRBJ2-1; d_call: TRBD1; clone_size: few; cdr3_length: 16; v_call: TRBV19; cdr3_nt: TGTGCCAGTACCCCAGGAAGGGACAGGGAAGACAATGAGCAGTTCTTC; cdr3_aa: CASTPGRDREDNEQFF
j_call: TRBJ2-2; d_call: -; clone_size: -; cdr3_length: 16; v_call: TRBV19; cdr3_nt: TGTGCCAGTAGTAGGGGGGGACAGGCGAATACCGGGGAGCTGTTTTTT; cdr3_aa: CASSRGGQANTGELFF
j_call: TRBJ2-7; d_call: TRBD1; clone_size: -; cdr3_length: 14; v_call: TRBV2; cdr3_nt: TGTGCCAGCACCCGGGGCCAGGGGGCCTACGAGCAGTACTTC; cdr3_aa: CASTRGQGAYEQYF
j_call: TRBJ1-5; d_call: TRBD1; clone_size: -; cdr3_length: 14; v_call: TRBV2; cdr3_nt: TGTGCCAGCAGTGAGGGACAGATAAATCAGCCCCAGCATTTT; cdr3_aa: CASSEGQINQPQHF
j_call: TRBJ2-1; d_call: TRBD2; clone_size: -; cdr3_length: 16; v_call: TRBV14; cdr3_nt: TGTGCCAGCAGCCTTAGCGGGGGGCATTACTACAATGAGCAGTTCTTC; cdr3_aa: CASSLSGGHYYNEQFF
j_call: TRBJ1-6; d_call: TRBD1; clone_size: -; cdr3_length: 20; v_call: TRBV6-6; cdr3_nt: TGTGCCAGCAGCCATCCAGGGACAGTAAGTTCCAGCTCCTATAATTCACCCCTCCACTTT; cdr3_aa: CASSHPGTVSSSSYNSPLHF
j_call: TRBJ2-7; d_call: -; clone_size: -; cdr3_length: 16; v_call: TRBV5-6; cdr3_nt: TGTGCCAGCAGCTTGGACGCGGGCTCCAGCTCCTACGAGCAGTACTTC; cdr3_aa: CASSLDAGSSSYEQYF
j_call: TRBJ1-3; d_call: -; clone_size: -; cdr3_length: 16; v_call: TRBV5-1; cdr3_nt: TGCGCCAGCAGCTTGCAGCCCAGGCAACAGGGAAACACCATATATTTT; cdr3_aa: CASSLQPRQQGNTIYF
j_call: TRBJ2-7; d_call: -; clone_size: -; cdr3_length: 15; v_call: TRBV28; cdr3_nt: TGTGCCAGCAGTTTAAAGGCAGGCGGGGTCTACGAGCAGTACTTC; cdr3_aa: CASSLKAGGVYEQYF
j_call: TRBJ2-3; d_call: TRBD2; clone_size: -; cdr3_length: 16; v_call: TRBV2; cdr3_nt: TGTGCCAGCAGACTTCTAGCGGGGGGGAGCACAGATACGCAGTATTTT; cdr3_aa: CASRLLAGGSTDTQYF
j_call: TRBJ1-1; d_call: -; clone_size: -; cdr3_length: 11; v_call: TRBV12-5; cdr3_nt: TGTGCTAGTGGGAGCGTGGCTGAAGCTTTCTTT; cdr3_aa: CASGSVAEAFF
j_call: TRBJ2-3; d_call: TRBD2; clone_size: once; cdr3_length: 15; v_call: TRBV11-3; cdr3_nt: TGTGCCAGCAGCTCTGCAGGGAGGGAAGGAGATACGCAGTATTTT; cdr3_aa: CASSSAGREGDTQYF
j_call: TRBJ1-6; d_call: -; clone_size: -; cdr3_length: 16; v_call: TRBV10-3; cdr3_nt: TGTGCCATCAGTGAGGTGCAGGGGCGGGTTGGTTCACCCCTCCACTTT; cdr3_aa: CAISEVQGRVGSPLHF
j_call: TRBJ1-5; d_call: -; clone_size: -; cdr3_length: 17; v_call: TRBV21-1; cdr3_nt: TGTGCCAGCAGCAAAGCGGCCGGACAGGGGCCTGATCAGCCCCAGCATTTT; cdr3_aa: CASSKAAGQGPDQPQHF
j_call: TRBJ1-2; d_call: -; clone_size: -; cdr3_length: 16; v_call: TRBV6-1; cdr3_nt: TGTGCCAGCAGTGAAGCTAGGGGGTGGGGAAACTATGGCTACACCTTC; cdr3_aa: CASSEARGWGNYGYTF
j_call: TRBJ2-7; d_call: TRBD2; clone_size: -; cdr3_length: 16; v_call: TRBV7-2; cdr3_nt: TGTGCCAGCAGCGCCTACTACAGCGGGGGGAACTACGAGCAGTACTTC; cdr3_aa: CASSAYYSGGNYEQYF
j_call: TRBJ2-4; d_call: TRBD1; clone_size: -; cdr3_length: 14; v_call: TRBV3-1/TRBV3-2; cdr3_nt: TGTGCCAGCAGCTGGACAGGGGCTGGAGGCATTCAGTACTTC; cdr3_aa: CASSWTGAGGIQYF
j_call: TRBJ1-3; d_call: -; clone_size: -; cdr3_length: 15; v_call: TRBV6-5; cdr3_nt: TGTGCCAGCAGTTACCTACCGGGGATGGGAAACACCATATATTTT; cdr3_aa: CASSYLPGMGNTIYF
j_call: TRBJ2-5; d_call: TRBD2; clone_size: -; cdr3_length: 15; v_call: TRBV5-1; cdr3_nt: TGCGCCAGCAGCACGATAGCGGGGGGCCAAGAGACCCAGTACTTC; cdr3_aa: CASSTIAGGQETQYF
j_call: TRBJ1-2; d_call: TRBD1; clone_size: -; cdr3_length: 13; v_call: TRBV7-2; cdr3_nt: TGTGCCAGCAGCTTAAACAGGGGGAATGGCTACACCTTC; cdr3_aa: CASSLNRGNGYTF
j_call: TRBJ2-2; d_call: TRBD2; clone_size: -; cdr3_length: 15; v_call: TRBV6-1; cdr3_nt: TGTGCCAGCAGTGAAGCTAGCGGGGGCACCGGGGAGCTGTTTTTT; cdr3_aa: CASSEASGGTGELFF
j_call: TRBJ1-1; d_call: -; clone_size: -; cdr3_length: 11; v_call: TRBV30; cdr3_nt: TGTGCCTGGAGACAGAACACTGAAGCTTTCTTT; cdr3_aa: CAWRQNTEAFF
j_call: TRBJ2-5; d_call: -; clone_size: -; cdr3_length: 16; v_call: TRBV5-1; cdr3_nt: TGCGCCAGCAGCTTGATGCAGGCCTCCCGAGGGGAGACCCAGTACTTC; cdr3_aa: CASSLMQASRGETQYF
j_call: TRBJ1-3; d_call: -; clone_size: -; cdr3_length: 12; v_call: TRBV7-9; cdr3_nt: TGTGCCAGCAGCACGAGTGGAAACACCATATATTTT; cdr3_aa: CASSTSGNTIYF
j_call: TRBJ1-6; d_call: -; clone_size: -; cdr3_length: 16; v_call: TRBV4-1; cdr3_nt: TGCGCCAGCAGCCAAGAATCGGGTGTGGATAATTCACCCCTCCACTTT; cdr3_aa: CASSQESGVDNSPLHF
j_call: TRBJ1-1; d_call: -; clone_size: -; cdr3_length: 13; v_call: TRBV6-5; cdr3_nt: TGTGCCAGCAGTTACACAGGGAACACTGAAGCTTTCTTT; cdr3_aa: CASSYTGNTEAFF
j_call: TRBJ1-1; d_call: -; clone_size: -; cdr3_length: 12; v_call: TRBV10-1; cdr3_nt: TGCGCCAGCAGTGAACTCAACACTGAAGCTTTCTTT; cdr3_aa: CASSELNTEAFF
j_call: TRBJ1-4; d_call: TRBD1; clone_size: once; cdr3_length: 15; v_call: TRBV5-1; cdr3_nt: TGCGCCAGCAGCTTGGGCGACAGGGGGCATGAAAAACTGTTTTTT; cdr3_aa: CASSLGDRGHEKLFF
j_call: TRBJ1-3; d_call: -; clone_size: -; cdr3_length: 17; v_call: TRBV15; cdr3_nt: TGTGCCACCAGCAGGGATATGAGGGAACGAGGCGGAAACACCATATATTTT; cdr3_aa: CATSRDMRERGGNTIYF
j_call: TRBJ2-7; d_call: -; clone_size: -; cdr3_length: 15; v_call: TRBV5-6; cdr3_nt: TGTGCCAGCAGCCCCGGTACAGGAAGCTCCTACGAGCAGTACTTC; cdr3_aa: CASSPGTGSSYEQYF
j_call: TRBJ1-1; d_call: TRBD1; clone_size: -; cdr3_length: 15; v_call: TRBV18; cdr3_nt: TGTGCCAGCTCCCCGGGACAGGGGATGTTTACTGAAGCTTTCTTT; cdr3_aa: CASSPGQGMFTEAFF
j_call: TRBJ1-3; d_call: -; clone_size: -; cdr3_length: 14; v_call: TRBV2; cdr3_nt: TGTGCCAGCAGTGTGCAGGCCGGTGAAAACACCATATATTTT; cdr3_aa: CASSVQAGENTIYF
j_call: TRBJ1-2; d_call: -; clone_size: -; cdr3_length: 14; v_call: TRBV2; cdr3_nt: TGTGCCAGCAGCCAACAGGGCTACAACTATGGCTACACCTTC; cdr3_aa: CASSQQGYNYGYTF
j_call: TRBJ1-3; d_call: -; clone_size: -; cdr3_length: 14; v_call: TRBV5-6; cdr3_nt: TGTGCCAGCAGCTTGGGGGGAGGAGGAAACACCATATATTTT; cdr3_aa: CASSLGGGGNTIYF
j_call: TRBJ1-1; d_call: -; clone_size: -; cdr3_length: 13; v_call: TRBV7-2; cdr3_nt: TGTGCCAGCAGCTCGGGTCTGAACACTGAAGCTTTCTTT; cdr3_aa: CASSSGLNTEAFF
j_call: TRBJ1-1; d_call: -; clone_size: once; cdr3_length: 14; v_call: TRBV5-4; cdr3_nt: TGTGCCACTACTAGCCGGGCTACGAACACTGAAGCTTTCTTT; cdr3_aa: CATTSRATNTEAFF
j_call: TRBJ2-3; d_call: TRBD2; clone_size: -; cdr3_length: 15; v_call: TRBV7-8; cdr3_nt: TGTGCCAGCAGACCCGGGCGGGGGGGGGCAGATACGCAGTATTTT; cdr3_aa: CASRPGRGGADTQYF
j_call: TRBJ1-4; d_call: TRBD1; clone_size: -; cdr3_length: 14; v_call: TRBV5-1; cdr3_nt: TGCGCCAGCAGCGTTGGACAGGGTGGAGAAAAACTGTTTTTT; cdr3_aa: CASSVGQGGEKLFF
j_call: TRBJ2-4; d_call: TRBD2; clone_size: -; cdr3_length: 16; v_call: TRBV6-4; cdr3_nt: TGTGCCTTTCCGGGACTAGCGACCGTAGCCAAAAACATTCAGTACTTC; cdr3_aa: CAFPGLATVAKNIQYF
j_call: TRBJ1-2; d_call: -; clone_size: -; cdr3_length: 15; v_call: TRBV6-5; cdr3_nt: TGTGCCAGCAACGCGGGGGGGGCCTCCCACTATGGCTACACCTTC; cdr3_aa: CASNAGGASHYGYTF
j_call: TRBJ2-7; d_call: -; clone_size: -; cdr3_length: 15; v_call: TRBV7-8; cdr3_nt: TGTGCCAGCAGCGTCGGACAGACCCACATAGCAGAGCAGTACTTC; cdr3_aa: CASSVGQTHIAEQYF